This T cell receptor (beta chain) was recorded in a study of vaccination and CD4 T cells after COVID-19. For the study at large: The post-vaccine samples came a median roughly 72 days after dose two (range 14 to 241). Cells received overlapping spike peptides from SARS-CoV-2, HCoV-NL63, HCoV-OC43 and HCoV-229E as stimulation.

This sample's treatment: roughly ten-day PBMC culture with coronavirus spike peptide pools or control peptides (ViraFEST assay). CDR1 and CDR2 from the germline V gene are MNHNS and SASEGT. Germline trimming cut 6 bases from V and 1 base from J; bases unmatched to any gene: 2. This CDR3 has 14 amino acids. With the Oncomine TCR Beta short-read assay, DNA from cultured CD4+ T cells was sequenced. TCRdb recomputed calls from the PCR reads with MiXCR, one row per CDR3 protein. The sample gives about 11,000 distinct CDR3 sequences, roughly half of which show up once; over 7.5% is in the top ten. A few counts support this clonotype. The antigen is not known.

The clonotype comes from a human donor who had recovered from COVID-19. Sequencing used CD4+ T cells from blood, cultured in vitro. J is TRBJ1-1 and V is TRBV6-1; 10 bases map to TRBD1. The CDR3: CASSRDRGNTEAFF. In nucleotides, the CDR3 is TGTGCCAGCAGCCGGGACAGGGGGAACACTGAAGCTTTCTTT.